This T cell receptor (beta chain) was captured by sequencing in a study of cytomegalovirus exposure and HLA in healthy donors. Study findings and constraints: In a later analysis, first-cohort TCR clusters were found to tend to co-occur in the 130 or so validation repertoires. Using the classifier, cytomegalovirus status was reportedly diagnosed with high specificity and sensitivity. A few CMV-associated chains were confirmed in vitro to be specific for CMV antigens.

The protocol was immunoSEQ multiplex PCR, while the TCRdb copy is restricted to in-frame clones and leaves out a portion. This table has 170,000 or so clones, 65% to 85% appearing once. CDR1 and CDR2 from the germline V gene are MGHRA and YSYEKL. The CDR3 is made up of 15 amino acids. V shed 1 base and J shed 9 bases, with 13 bases lying between them. A few counts support this clone. Its antigen remains unidentified. The receptor was isolated from a woman aged 18-30 years in good health and CMV-seropositive. The J gene is TRBJ1-6, the V gene TRBV4-1, with D possibly matching TRBD1 (5 bases). Sequenced sample: PBMCs. The CDR3 sequence: CASSQGSGVGSPLHF. In DNA form, the CDR3 reads TGCGCCAGCAGCCAAGGTTCGGGGGTGGGTTCACCCCTCCACTTT.